This TCR beta chain was recovered during a study of human T cells and chemical hapten exposure. Findings and caveats of the study: Once DPC sensitization occurred, TCRs above 1 in 1000 frequency showed no change.

This clonotype was picked up many times. The antigen remains unidentified. Time point denoted: healthy volunteer bleed at 2 weeks. Total RNA extraction was carried out from unfractionated whole blood. Unique molecular identifiers were linked by the library to individual cDNA molecules. In the original analysis: There were a median of approximately 100,000 TCRs per sample, with a range from about 20,000 to 700,000. TCRdb processed the RACE reads anew with MiXCR; each CDR3 protein has one entry. The V and J calls were not made by the authors but by TCRdb's processing. The sample shows under 95,000 distinct CDR3 sequences, about 10% of them seen only once. Germline V lookup: CDR1 SGDLS, CDR2 YYNGEE. This CDR3 has 17 residues. Unmatched junction bases numbered 10, after V lost 2 bases and J lost 5 bases.

The sequenced sample consisted of whole blood. This clonotype was sampled from a female donor in good health. Some clones in this sample may be carry-over from other donors' samples. The genes are TRBV9 and TRBJ2-3, with 11 positions matching TRBD1. The CDR3 spells CASSVSGTGGGLDTQYF. The DNA of the CDR3 is TGTGCCAGCAGCGTTTCCGGGACAGGGGGTGGATTAGATACGCAGTATTTT.